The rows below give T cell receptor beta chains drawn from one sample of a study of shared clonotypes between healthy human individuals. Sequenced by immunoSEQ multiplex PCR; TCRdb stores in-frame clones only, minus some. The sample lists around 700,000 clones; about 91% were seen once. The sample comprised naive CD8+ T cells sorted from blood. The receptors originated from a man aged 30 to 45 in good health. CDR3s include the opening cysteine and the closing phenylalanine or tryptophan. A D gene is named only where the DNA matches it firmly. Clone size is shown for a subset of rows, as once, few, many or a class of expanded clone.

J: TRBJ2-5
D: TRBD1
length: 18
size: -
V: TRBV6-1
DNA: TGTGCCAGCAGTGAAGCGGGGTTCCAGCGAGGGGGCCCAGAGACCCAGTACTTC
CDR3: CASSEAGFQRGGPETQYF

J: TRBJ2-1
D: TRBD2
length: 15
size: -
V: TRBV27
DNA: TGTGCCAGCAGACAAATGGATAGCGGGAGCAGTGAGCAGTTCTTC
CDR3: CASRQMDSGSSEQFF

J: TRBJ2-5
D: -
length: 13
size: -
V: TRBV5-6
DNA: TGTGCCAGCAGCTCCGGACCCCAAGAGACCCAGTACTTC
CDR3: CASSSGPQETQYF

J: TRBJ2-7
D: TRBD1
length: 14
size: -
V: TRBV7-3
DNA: TGTGCCAGCAGCCCGCCGGGACAGGCCTACGAGCAGTACTTC
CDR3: CASSPPGQAYEQYF

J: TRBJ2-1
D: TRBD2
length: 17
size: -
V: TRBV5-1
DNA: TGCGCCAGCAGCGTGGGACTAGCGGGAGTATCCTACAATGAGCAGTTCTTC
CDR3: CASSVGLAGVSYNEQFF

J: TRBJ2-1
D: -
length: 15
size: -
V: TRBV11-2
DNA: TGTGCCAGCAGCTTAATTTATCTGGATTACAATGAGCAGTTCTTC
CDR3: CASSLIYLDYNEQFF

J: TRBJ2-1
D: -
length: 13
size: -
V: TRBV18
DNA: TGTGCCAGCGCCTCGGACAGCGACAAGGAGCAGTTCTTC
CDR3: CASASDSDKEQFF

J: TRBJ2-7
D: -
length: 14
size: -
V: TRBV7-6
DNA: TGTGCCAGCAGCCCCCGGGACCATTCGTACGAGCAGTACTTC
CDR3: CASSPRDHSYEQYF

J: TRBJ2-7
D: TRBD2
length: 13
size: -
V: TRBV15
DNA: TGTGCCACCAGCAGCGGGAGGAACTACGAGCAGTACTTC
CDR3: CATSSGRNYEQYF

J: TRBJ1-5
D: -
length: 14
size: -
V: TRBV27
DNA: TGTGCCAGCAGTTTGGGACGTAGCAATCAGCCCCAGCATTTT
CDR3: CASSLGRSNQPQHF

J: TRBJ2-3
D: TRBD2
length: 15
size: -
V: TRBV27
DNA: TGTGCCAGCAGCTCCCGAACTAGCGGCACAGATACGCAGTATTTT
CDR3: CASSSRTSGTDTQYF

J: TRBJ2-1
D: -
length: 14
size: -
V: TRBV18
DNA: TGTGCCAGCTCACCACCTCGGGCATACAATGAGCAGTTCTTC
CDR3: CASSPPRAYNEQFF

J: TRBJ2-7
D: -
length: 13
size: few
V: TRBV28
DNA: TGTGCCAGCACCCTAACTAGGCAGAACGAGCAGTACTTC
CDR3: CASTLTRQNEQYF

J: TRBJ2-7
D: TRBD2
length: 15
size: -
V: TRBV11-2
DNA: TGTGCCAGCAGCTCCGAGGCGGGACTAAACTACGAGCAGTACTTC
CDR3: CASSSEAGLNYEQYF

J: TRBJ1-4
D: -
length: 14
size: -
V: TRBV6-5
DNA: TGTGCCAGCAGTTCCCAAGGGGGGGTTGAAAAACTGTTTTTT
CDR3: CASSSQGGVEKLFF

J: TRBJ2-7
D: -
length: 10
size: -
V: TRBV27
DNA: TGTGCCGTCGGCTCCTACGAGCAGTACTTC
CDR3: CAVGSYEQYF

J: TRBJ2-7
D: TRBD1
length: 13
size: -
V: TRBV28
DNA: TGTGCCAGCAGACAGGGGGGCTCCTACGAGCAGTACTTC
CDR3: CASRQGGSYEQYF

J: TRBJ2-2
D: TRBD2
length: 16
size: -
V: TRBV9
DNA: TGTGCCAGCAGCGTAGTAGGGAGGGCCCGCACCGGGGAGCTGTTTTTT
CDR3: CASSVVGRARTGELFF

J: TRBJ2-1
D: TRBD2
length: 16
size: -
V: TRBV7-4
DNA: TGTGCCAGCAGCGAGGTGGCGGGAGATCCCCACAATGAGCAGTTCTTC
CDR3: CASSEVAGDPHNEQFF

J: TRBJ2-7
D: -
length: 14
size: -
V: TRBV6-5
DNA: TGTGCCAGCAGTTACTCTGGAAACTCCTACGAGCAGTACTTC
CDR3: CASSYSGNSYEQYF

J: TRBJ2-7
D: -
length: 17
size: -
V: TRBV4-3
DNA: TGCGCCAGCAGCCAAGAACCTAGGGCAGGCCCATGGTACGAGCAGTACTTC
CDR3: CASSQEPRAGPWYEQYF

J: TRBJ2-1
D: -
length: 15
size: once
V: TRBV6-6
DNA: TGTGCCAGCAGTTACTCGCGGGCAGGGAGGACAGGGCAGTTCTTC
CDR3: CASSYSRAGRTGQFF

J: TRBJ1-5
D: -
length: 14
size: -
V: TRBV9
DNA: TGTGCCAGCAGCCCCTTGGACGCCGATCAGCCCCAGCATTTT
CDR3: CASSPLDADQPQHF

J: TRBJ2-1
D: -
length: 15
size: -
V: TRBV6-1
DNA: TGTGCCAGCAGTGAACTGGGCGGAGCGTCGAATGAGCAGTTCTTC
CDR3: CASSELGGASNEQFF

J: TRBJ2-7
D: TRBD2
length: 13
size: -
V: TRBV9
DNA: TGTGCCAGGGATGGTAGCGGGGCCTACGAGCAGTACTTC
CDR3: CARDGSGAYEQYF

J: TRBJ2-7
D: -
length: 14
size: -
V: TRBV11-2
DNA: TGTGCCAGCAGCTTTGGTTCAAGGAGCTACGAGCAGTACTTC
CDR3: CASSFGSRSYEQYF

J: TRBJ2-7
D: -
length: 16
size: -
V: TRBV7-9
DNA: TGTGCCAGCAGCTTTGTCTATGAGAGTCTACCGGGAGAGCAGTACTTC
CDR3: CASSFVYESLPGEQYF

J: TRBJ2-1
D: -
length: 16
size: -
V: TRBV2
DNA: TGTGCCAGCAGTTCGAACCGGGACGGAGGAGACAATGAGCAGTTCTTC
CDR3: CASSSNRDGGDNEQFF

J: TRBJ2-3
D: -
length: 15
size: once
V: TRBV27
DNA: TGTGCCAGCAGTTTAAAGGAGGTGCCCACAGATACGCAGTATTTT
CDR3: CASSLKEVPTDTQYF

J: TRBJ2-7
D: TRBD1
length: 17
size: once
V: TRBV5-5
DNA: TGTGCCAGCAGCTTGGGCCCGGGACAGTCCCCTTCCTGGGAGCAGTACTTC
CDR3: CASSLGPGQSPSWEQYF

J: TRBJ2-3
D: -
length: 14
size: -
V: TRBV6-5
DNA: TGTGCCAGCAGTCCACAGCGGTCCACAGATACGCAGTATTTT
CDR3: CASSPQRSTDTQYF

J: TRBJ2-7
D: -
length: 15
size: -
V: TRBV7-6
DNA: TGTGCCAGCAGCTTAGACCCAGGAATCTCCTACGAGCAGTACTTC
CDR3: CASSLDPGISYEQYF

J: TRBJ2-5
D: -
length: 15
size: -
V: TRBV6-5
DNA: TGTGCCAGCAGTTACGGTTCGTCAGGGACTGAGACCCAGTACTTC
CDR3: CASSYGSSGTETQYF

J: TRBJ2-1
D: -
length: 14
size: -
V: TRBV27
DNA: TGTGCCAGCAGTCTAGCAGGGTCCTACAATGAGCAGTTCTTC
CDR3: CASSLAGSYNEQFF

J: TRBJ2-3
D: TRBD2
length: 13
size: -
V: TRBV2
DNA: TGTGCCAGCAGTGAAGAGCGGGAGTCTACGCAGTATTTT
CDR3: CASSEERESTQYF

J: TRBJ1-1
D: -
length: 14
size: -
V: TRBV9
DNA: TGTGCCAGCACACCCCCCGGTGGGGACACTGAAGCTTTCTTT
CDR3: CASTPPGGDTEAFF

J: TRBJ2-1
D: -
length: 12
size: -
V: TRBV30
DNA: TGTGCCTGGAGTGTCGAATGGAATGAGCAGTTCTTC
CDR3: CAWSVEWNEQFF

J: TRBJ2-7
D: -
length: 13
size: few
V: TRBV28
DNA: TGTGCCAGCACCTTCCGCTCCTCCTACGAGCAGTACTTC
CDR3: CASTFRSSYEQYF

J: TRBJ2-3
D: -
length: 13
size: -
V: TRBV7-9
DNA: TGTGCCAGCAGAGAACAGGGAACAGATACGCAGTATTTT
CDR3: CASREQGTDTQYF

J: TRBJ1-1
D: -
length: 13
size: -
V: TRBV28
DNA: TGTGCCAGCAGCCCCCGGGGCCGCACTGAAGCTTTCTTT
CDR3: CASSPRGRTEAFF

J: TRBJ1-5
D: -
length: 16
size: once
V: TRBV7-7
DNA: TGTGCCAGCAGCCGTCGTCCGGGGGTAAGCAATCAGCCCCAGCATTTT
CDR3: CASSRRPGVSNQPQHF

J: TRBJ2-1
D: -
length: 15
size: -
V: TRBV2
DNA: TGTGCCAGCACTGCGTTGGACAGCTCCTACAATGAGCAGTTCTTC
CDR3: CASTALDSSYNEQFF

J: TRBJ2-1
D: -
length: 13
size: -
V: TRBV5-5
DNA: TGTGCCAGCAGCTTGGTACTCTACAATGAGCAGTTCTTC
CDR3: CASSLVLYNEQFF

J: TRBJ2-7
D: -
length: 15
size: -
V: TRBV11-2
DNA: TGTGCCAGCACCCCTCCCCTTCGGCCCCCCTACGAGCAGTACTTC
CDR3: CASTPPLRPPYEQYF

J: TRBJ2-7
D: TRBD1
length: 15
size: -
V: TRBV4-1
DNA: TGCGCCAGCAGCCACGCCGGGACAGGGTTGCGCGAGCAGTACTTC
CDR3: CASSHAGTGLREQYF

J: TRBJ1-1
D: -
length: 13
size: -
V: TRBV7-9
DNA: TGTGCCAGCAGCTTAGAAGGCGGGGCTGAAGCTTTCTTT
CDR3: CASSLEGGAEAFF

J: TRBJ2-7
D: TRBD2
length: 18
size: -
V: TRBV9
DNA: TGTGCCAGCAGCCCTGTCACTAGCGGGACCTTGAGCTCCTACGAGCAGTACTTC
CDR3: CASSPVTSGTLSSYEQYF

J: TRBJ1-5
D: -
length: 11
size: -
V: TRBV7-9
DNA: TGTGCCAGGGGATCGGAACAGCCCCAGCATTTT
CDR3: CARGSEQPQHF

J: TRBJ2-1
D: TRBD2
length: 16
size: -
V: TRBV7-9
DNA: TGTGCCAGCAGCCTTTCTGGGACTAGCGGAGGAAGTGAGCAGTTCTTC
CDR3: CASSLSGTSGGSEQFF

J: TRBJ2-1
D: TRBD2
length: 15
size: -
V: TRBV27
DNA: TGTGCCAGCAGTTCCGGGACTAGCGTTTACAATGAGCAGTTCTTC
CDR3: CASSSGTSVYNEQFF

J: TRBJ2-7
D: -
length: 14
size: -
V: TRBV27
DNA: TGTGCCAGCAGTGGGGGCTCGCTCACCTACGAGCAGTACTTC
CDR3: CASSGGSLTYEQYF